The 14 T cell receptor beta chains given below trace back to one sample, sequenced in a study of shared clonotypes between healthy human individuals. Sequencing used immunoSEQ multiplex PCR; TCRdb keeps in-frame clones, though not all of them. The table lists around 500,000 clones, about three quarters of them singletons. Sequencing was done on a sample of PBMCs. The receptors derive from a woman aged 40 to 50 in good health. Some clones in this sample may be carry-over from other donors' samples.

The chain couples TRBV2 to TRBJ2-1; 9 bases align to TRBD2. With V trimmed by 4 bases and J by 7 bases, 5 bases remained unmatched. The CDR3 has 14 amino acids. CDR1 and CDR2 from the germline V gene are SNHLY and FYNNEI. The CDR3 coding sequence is TGTGCCAGCAGTGGTAGCGGGAGAACGAATGAGCAGTTCTTC. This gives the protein CASSGSGRTNEQFF.

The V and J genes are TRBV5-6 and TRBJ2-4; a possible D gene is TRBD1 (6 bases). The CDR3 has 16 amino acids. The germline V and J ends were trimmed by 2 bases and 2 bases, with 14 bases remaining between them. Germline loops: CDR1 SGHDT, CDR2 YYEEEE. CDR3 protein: CASSFWDTVSKNIQYF. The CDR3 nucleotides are TGTGCCAGCAGCTTTTGGGACACGGTTTCCAAAAACATTCAGTACTTC. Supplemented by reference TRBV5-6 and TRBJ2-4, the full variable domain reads DAGVTQSPTHLIKTRGQQVTLRCSPKSGHDTVSWYQQALGQGPQFIFQYYEEEERQRGNFPDRFSGHQFPNYSSELNVNALLLGDSALYLCASSFWDTVSKNIQYFGAGTRLSVL.

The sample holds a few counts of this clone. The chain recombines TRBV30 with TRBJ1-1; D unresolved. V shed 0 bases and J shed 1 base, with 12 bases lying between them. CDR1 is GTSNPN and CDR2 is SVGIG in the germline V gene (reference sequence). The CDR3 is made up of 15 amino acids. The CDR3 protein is CAWSVIGRQNTEAFF. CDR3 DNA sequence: TGTGCCTGGAGTGTAATAGGACGGCAGAACACTGAAGCTTTCTTT.

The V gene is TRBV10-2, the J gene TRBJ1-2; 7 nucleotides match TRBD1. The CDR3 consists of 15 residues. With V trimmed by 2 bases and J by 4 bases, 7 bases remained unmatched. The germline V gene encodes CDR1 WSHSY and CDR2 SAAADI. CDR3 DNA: TGCGCCAGCAGTGAGCCGGCAGGGGGTGTCTATGGCTACACCTTC. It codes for CASSEPAGGVYGYTF.

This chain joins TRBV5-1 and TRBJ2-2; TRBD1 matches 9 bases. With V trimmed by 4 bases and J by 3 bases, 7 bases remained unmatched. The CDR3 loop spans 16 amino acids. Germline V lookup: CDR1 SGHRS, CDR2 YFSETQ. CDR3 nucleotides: TGCGCCAGCAGCCAACAGGGGGCGCCGGACACCGGGGAGCTGTTTTTT. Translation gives CASSQQGAPDTGELFF. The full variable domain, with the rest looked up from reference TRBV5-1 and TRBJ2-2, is KAGVTQTPRYLIKTRGQQVTLSCSPISGHRSVSWYQQTPGQGLQFLFEYFSETQRNKGNFPGRFSGRQFSNSRSEMNVSTLELGDSALYLCASSQQGAPDTGELFFGEGSRLTVL.

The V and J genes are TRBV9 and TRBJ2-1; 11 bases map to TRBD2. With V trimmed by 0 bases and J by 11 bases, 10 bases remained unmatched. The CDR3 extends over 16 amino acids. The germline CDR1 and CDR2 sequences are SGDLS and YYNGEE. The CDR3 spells CASSVGSSGRGSQQFF. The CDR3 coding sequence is TGTGCCAGCAGCGTAGGTAGTAGCGGGAGGGGGTCACAGCAGTTCTTC.

This CDR3 reads CASSLNSGANYGYTF. The CDR3 bases are TGTGCCAGCAGCTTGAATTCCGGGGCGAACTATGGCTACACCTTC. The chain couples TRBV5-6 to TRBJ1-2; possibly TRBD1 for D (5 bases). V lost 1 base and J lost 2, with 12 bases in between. Germline V CDR1 and CDR2: SGHDT, YYEEEE. The CDR3 has 15 residues.

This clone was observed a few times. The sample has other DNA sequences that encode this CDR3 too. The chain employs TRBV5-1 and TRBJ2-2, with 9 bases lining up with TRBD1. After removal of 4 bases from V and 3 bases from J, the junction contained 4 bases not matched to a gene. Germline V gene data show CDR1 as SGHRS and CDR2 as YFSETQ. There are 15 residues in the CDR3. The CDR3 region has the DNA TGCGCCAGCAGCCTGACAGGGGGTTACACCGGGGAGCTGTTTTTT. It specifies CASSLTGGYTGELFF. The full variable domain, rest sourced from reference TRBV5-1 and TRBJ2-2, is KAGVTQTPRYLIKTRGQQVTLSCSPISGHRSVSWYQQTPGQGLQFLFEYFSETQRNKGNFPGRFSGRQFSNSRSEMNVSTLELGDSALYLCASSLTGGYTGELFFGEGSRLTVL.

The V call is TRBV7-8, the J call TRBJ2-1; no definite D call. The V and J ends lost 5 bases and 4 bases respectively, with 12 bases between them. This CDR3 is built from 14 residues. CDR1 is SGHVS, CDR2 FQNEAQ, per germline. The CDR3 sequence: CASSIGESYNEQFF. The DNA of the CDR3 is TGTGCCAGCAGCATCGGCGAGTCATACAATGAGCAGTTCTTC.

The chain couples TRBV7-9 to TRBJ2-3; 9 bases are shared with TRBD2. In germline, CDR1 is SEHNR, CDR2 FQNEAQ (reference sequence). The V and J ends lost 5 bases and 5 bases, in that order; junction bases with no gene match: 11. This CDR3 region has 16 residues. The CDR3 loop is CASSPRGSGSGDTQYF. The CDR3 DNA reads TGTGCCAGCAGCCCTCGGGGTAGCGGGAGTGGAGATACGCAGTATTTT. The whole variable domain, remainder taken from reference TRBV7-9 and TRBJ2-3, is DTGVSQNPRHKITKRGQNVTFRCDPISEHNRLYWYRQTLGQGPEFLTYFQNEAQLEKSRLLSDRFSAERPKGSFSTLEIQRTEQGDSAMYLCASSPRGSGSGDTQYFGPGTRLTVL.

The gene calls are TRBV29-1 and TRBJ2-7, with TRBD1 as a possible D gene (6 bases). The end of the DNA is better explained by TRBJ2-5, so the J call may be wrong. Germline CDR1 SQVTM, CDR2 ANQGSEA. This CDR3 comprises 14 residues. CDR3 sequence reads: CSVERGGGRETQYF. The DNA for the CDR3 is TGCAGCGTTGAAAGAGGGGGTGGAAGGGAGACCCAGTACTTC.

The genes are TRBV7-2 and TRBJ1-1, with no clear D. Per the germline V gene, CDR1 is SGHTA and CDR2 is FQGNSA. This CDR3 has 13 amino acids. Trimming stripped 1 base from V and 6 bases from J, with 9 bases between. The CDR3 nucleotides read TGTGCCAGCAGCTTAGTAGGGTGGGCTGAAGCTTTCTTT. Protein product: CASSLVGWAEAFF.

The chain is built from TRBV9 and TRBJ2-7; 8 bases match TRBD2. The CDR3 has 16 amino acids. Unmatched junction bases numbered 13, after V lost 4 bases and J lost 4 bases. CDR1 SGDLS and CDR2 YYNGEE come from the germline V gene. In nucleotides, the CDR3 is TGTGCCAGCAGCCCTAGGGAAGGGCGGGAGGTTTACGAGCAGTACTTC. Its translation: CASSPREGREVYEQYF.

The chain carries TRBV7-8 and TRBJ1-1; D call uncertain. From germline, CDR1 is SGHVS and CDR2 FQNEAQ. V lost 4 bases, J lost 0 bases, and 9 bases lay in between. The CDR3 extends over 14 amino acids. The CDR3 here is CASSYVRMNTEAFF. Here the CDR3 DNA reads TGTGCCAGCAGCTACGTCAGAATGAACACTGAAGCTTTCTTT.